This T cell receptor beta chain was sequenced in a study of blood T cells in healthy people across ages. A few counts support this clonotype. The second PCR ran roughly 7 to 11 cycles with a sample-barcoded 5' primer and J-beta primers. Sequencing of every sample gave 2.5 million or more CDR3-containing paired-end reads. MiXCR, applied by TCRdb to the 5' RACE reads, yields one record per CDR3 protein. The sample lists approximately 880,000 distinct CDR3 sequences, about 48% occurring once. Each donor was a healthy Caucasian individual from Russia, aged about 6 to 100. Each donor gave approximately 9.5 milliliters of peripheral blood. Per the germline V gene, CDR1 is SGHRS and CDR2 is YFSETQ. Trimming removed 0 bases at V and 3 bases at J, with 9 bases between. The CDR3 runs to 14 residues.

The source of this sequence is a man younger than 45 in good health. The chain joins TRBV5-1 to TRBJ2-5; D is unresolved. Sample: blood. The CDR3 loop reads CASSLEGRKETQYF. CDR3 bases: TGCGCCAGCAGCTTGGAGGGCAGAAAAGAGACCCAGTACTTC.